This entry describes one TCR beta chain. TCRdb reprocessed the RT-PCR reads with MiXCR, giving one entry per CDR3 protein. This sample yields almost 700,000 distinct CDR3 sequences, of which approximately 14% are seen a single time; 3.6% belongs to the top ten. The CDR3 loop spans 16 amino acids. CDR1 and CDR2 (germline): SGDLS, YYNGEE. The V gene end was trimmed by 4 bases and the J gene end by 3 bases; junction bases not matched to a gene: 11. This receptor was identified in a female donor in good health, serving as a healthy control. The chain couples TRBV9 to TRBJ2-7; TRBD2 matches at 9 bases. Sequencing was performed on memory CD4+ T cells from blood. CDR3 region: CASSIASGAQVYEQYF. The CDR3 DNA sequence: TGTGCCAGCAGCATAGCTAGCGGGGCACAAGTCTACGAGCAGTACTTC. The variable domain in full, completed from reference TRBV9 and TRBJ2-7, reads DSGVTQTPKHLITATGQRVTLRCSPRSGDLSVYWYQQSLDQGLQFLIQYYNGEERAKGNILERFSAQQFPDLHSELNLSSLELGDSALYFCASSIASGAQVYEQYFGPGTRLTVT.